This TCR beta chain was documented in a study of shared clonotypes between healthy human individuals. Germline CDR1 is SGHTS and CDR2 is YDEGEE. V dropped 4 bases and J dropped 1 base, with 10 bases sitting between them. The CDR3 extends over 14 amino acids. As handled by the study authors: Junction-only immunoSEQ data arrived without quality scores, meaning filtering differed. Libraries were prepared by immunoSEQ multiplex PCR; TCRdb keeps only in-frame clonotypes and omits some of them. That table supplies the V and J calls and clone size; D and trimming were determined from the DNA. The sample includes about 2.4 million clones, 80% to 95% of them seen just once.

The V call is TRBV5-8, the J call TRBJ2-3; no firm D call. The source of this sequence is a young man in good health. Some clones in this sample may be carry-over from other donors' samples. Sequenced sample: naive CD4+ T cells from PBMCs. This sample's subset: CD45RA+ positively selected. In DNA form, the CDR3 reads TGTGCCAGCAGCGGCTTCCGGGGCACAGATACGCAGTATTTT. Translated, it gives CASSGFRGTDTQYF.